Sequencing of this T cell receptor beta chain was carried out in a study of identical twins. CDR3 size: 13 residues. V lost 6 bases and J 2 bases, leaving 11 bases between the germline ends. Germline V gene data show CDR1 as DFQATT and CDR2 as SNEGSKA (reference sequence). TCRdb fed the 5' RACE reads into MiXCR, producing one record per CDR3 protein. There are about 720,000 distinct CDR3 sequences in the sample; roughly 18% occur only once, and around 14% lies in the top ten. The data were also submitted as part of a second study, on T cells expressing NK-cell markers.

This receptor was taken from a woman between 18 and 29 years old in good health. The gene calls are TRBV20-1 and TRBJ2-1, with no clear D. The specimen sequenced was PBMCs. The chain's CDR3 is CSARPVAYNEQFF. CDR3 sequence (DNA): TGCAGTGCCCGACCCGTCGCCTACAATGAGCAGTTCTTC.